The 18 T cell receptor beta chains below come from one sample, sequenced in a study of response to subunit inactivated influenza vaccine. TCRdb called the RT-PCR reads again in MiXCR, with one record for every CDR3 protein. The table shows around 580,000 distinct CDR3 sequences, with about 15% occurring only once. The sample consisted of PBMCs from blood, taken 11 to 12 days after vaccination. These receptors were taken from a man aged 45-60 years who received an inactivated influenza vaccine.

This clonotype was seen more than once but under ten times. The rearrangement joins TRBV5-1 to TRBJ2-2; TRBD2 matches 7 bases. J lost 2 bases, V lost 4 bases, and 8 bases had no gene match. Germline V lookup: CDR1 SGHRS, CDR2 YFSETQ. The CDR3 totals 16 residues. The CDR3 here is CASSDQGLRNTGELFF. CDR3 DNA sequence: TGCGCCAGCAGCGACCAGGGACTAAGAAACACCGGGGAGCTGTTTTTT.

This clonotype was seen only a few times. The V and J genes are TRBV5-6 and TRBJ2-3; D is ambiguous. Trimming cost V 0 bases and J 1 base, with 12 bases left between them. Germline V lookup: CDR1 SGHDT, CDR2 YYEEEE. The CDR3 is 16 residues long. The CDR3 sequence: CASSLGRALGTDTQYF. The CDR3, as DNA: TGTGCCAGCAGCTTGGGAAGGGCATTAGGCACAGATACGCAGTATTTT.

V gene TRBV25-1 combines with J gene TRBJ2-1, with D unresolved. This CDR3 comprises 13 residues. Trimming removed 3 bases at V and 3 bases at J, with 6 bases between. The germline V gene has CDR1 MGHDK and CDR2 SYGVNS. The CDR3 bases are TGTGCCAGCAGTGAGAATAACTACAATGAGCAGTTCTTC. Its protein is CASSENNYNEQFF.

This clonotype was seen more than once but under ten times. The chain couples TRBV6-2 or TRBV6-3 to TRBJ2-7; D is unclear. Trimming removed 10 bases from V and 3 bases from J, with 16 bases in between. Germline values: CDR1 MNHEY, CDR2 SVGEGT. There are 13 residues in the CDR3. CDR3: CATRPPGDYEQYF. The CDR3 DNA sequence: TGTGCCACTCGACCACCTGGGGACTACGAGCAGTACTTC.

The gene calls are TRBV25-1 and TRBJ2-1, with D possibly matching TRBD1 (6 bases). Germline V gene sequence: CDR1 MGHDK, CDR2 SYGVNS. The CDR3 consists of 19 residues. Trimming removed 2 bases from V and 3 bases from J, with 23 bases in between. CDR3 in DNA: TGTGCCAGCAGTGAACAGGGGATCAGCGGACCGCACATCTACAATGAGCAGTTCTTC. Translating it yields CASSEQGISGPHIYNEQFF.

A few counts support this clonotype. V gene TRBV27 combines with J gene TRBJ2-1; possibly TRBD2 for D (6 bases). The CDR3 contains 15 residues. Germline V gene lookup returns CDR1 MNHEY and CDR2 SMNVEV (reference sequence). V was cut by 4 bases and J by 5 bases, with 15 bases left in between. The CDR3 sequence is CASSSIAATNNEQFF. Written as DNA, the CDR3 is TGTGCCAGCAGTTCAATAGCGGCTACTAACAATGAGCAGTTCTTC.

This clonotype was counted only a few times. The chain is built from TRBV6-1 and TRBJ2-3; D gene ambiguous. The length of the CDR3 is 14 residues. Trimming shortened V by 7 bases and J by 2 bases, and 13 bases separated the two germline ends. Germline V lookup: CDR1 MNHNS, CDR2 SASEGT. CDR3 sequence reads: CASIQNPFTDTQYF. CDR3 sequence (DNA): TGTGCCAGCATCCAGAACCCGTTCACAGATACGCAGTATTTT.

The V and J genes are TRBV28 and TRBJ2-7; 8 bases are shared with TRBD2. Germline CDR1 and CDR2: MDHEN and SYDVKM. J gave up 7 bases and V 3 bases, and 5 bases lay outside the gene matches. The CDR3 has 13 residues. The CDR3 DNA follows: TGTGCCAGCAGTTTCCCTGGCGGGAGGGAGCAGTACTTC. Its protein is CASSFPGGREQYF.

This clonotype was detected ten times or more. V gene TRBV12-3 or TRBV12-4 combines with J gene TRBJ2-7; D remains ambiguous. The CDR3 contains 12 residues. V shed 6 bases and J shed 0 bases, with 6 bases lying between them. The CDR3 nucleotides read TGTGCCAGCAGGGCTAGCTCCTACGAGCAGTACTTC. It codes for CASRASSYEQYF.

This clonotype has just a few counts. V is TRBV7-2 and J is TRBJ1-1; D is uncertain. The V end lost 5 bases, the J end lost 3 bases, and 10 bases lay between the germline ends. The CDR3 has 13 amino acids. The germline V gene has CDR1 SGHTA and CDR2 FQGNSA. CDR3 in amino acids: CASSLGRYTEAFF. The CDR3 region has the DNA TGTGCCAGCAGCCTTGGGAGATACACTGAAGCTTTCTTT.

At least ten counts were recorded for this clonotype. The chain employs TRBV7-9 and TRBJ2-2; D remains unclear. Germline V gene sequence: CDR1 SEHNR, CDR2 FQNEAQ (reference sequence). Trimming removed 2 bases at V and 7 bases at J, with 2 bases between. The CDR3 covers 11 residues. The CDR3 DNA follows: TGTGCCAGCAGCTTACTCGGGGAGCTGTTTTTT. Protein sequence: CASSLLGELFF.

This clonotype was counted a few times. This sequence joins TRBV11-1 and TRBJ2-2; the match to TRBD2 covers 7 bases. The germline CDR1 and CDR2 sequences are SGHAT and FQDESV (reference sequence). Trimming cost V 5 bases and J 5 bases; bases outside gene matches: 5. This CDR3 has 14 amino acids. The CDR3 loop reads CASSPVGGTGELFF. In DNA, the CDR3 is TGTGCCAGCAGCCCCGTCGGGGGGACCGGGGAGCTGTTTTTT.

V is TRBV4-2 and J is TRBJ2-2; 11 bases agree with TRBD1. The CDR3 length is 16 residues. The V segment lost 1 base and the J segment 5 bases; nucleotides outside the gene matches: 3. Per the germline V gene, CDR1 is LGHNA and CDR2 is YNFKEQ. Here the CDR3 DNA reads TGTGCCAGCAGCCAAGTGGGGACAGGGGGGACCGGGGAGCTGTTTTTT. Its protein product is CASSQVGTGGTGELFF.

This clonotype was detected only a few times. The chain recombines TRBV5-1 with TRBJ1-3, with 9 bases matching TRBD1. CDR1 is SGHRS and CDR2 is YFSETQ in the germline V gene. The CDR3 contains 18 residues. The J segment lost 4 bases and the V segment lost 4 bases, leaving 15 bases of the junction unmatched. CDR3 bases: TGCGCCAGCAGCCCCGGGGAAGCACGAGGACAGGGGGGAAACACCATATATTTT. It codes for CASSPGEARGQGGNTIYF.

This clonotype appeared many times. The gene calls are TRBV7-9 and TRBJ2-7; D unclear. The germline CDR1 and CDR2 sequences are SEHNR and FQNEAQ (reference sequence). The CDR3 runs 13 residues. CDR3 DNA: TGTGCGAGCTTGGCGGAGAACTCCTACGAGCAGTACTTC. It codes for CASLAENSYEQYF.

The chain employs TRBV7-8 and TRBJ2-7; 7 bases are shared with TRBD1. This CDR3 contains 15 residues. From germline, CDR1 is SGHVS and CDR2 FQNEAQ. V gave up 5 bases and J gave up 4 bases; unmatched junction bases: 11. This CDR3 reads CASSARQGSLYEQYF. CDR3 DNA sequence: TGTGCCAGCAGCGCCCGACAGGGTTCGTTGTACGAGCAGTACTTC. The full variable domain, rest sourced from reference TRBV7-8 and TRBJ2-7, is GAGVSQSPRYKVAKRGQDVALRCDPISGHVSLFWYQQALGQGPEFLTYFQNEAQLDKSGLPSDRFFAERPEGSVSTLKIQRTQQEDSAVYLCASSARQGSLYEQYFGPGTRLTVT.

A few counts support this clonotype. The CDR3 loop reads CSAEDWANTGELFF. The DNA of the CDR3 is TGCAGTGCCGAGGACTGGGCGAACACCGGGGAGCTGTTTTTT. The chain links TRBV20-1 to TRBJ2-2, with D possibly TRBD2 on 5 matching bases. The germline gives CDR1 DFQATT, CDR2 SNEGSKA (reference sequence). The CDR3 is 14 residues long. V shed 6 bases and J shed 0 bases, with 11 bases lying between them.

The CDR3 bases are TGTGCCACCAGTGATTTTGGCAGGGTGGGGGTAGAGACCCAGTACTTC. As protein: CATSDFGRVGVETQYF. The chain has TRBV24-1 and TRBJ2-5, with D tentatively TRBD1 or TRBD2 (5 bases each). The germline V gene has CDR1 KGHDR and CDR2 SFDVKD. This CDR3 has 16 amino acids. Trimming took 1 base from V and 4 from J, leaving 15 bases between them.